This T cell receptor (beta chain) stems from a study of blood T cell repertoires in COVID-19. Study overall: COVID-19 samples from acute and convalescent phases originated in the United States, Italy and Spain. Nucleic acid was either cDNA or gDNA, and it came from T cells, B-cell-depleted T cells, or PBMCs.

In the original workflow: For nucleated cells, counts were estimated from reference gene primer amplification. The method was immunoSEQ multiplex PCR; TCRdb's version includes in-frame clones alone and lacks a portion of them. That table supplies the V and J calls and clone size; D and trimming were determined from the DNA. The sample holds a few hundred thousand clones, around nine tenths seen once. The source material was peripheral blood. The sequence came from a man aged 60 to 69 who had recovered from COVID-19.

The CDR3 DNA reads TGTGCCAGTAGTACCCCGGGGAGCTTATACGAGCAGTACTTC. Its translation: CASSTPGSLYEQYF. The V gene is TRBV19, the J gene TRBJ2-7, with D maybe TRBD2 (5 bases). The CDR3 has 14 amino acids. Trimming cost V 4 bases and J 4 bases, with 14 bases left between them. Germline CDR1 is LNHDA and CDR2 is SQIVND (reference sequence).